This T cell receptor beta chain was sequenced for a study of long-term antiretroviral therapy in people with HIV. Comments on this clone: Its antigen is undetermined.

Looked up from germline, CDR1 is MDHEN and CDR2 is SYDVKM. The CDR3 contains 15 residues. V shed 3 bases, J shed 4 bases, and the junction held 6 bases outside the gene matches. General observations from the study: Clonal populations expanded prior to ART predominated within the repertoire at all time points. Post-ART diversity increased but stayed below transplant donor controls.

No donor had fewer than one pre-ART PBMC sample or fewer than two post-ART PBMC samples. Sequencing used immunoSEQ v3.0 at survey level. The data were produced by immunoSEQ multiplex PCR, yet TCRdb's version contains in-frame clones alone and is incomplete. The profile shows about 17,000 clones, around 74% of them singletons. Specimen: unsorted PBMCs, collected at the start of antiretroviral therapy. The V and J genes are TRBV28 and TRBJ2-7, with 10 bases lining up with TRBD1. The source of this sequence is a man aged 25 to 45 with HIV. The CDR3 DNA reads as TGTGCCAGCAGTTTCGGGACAGGGGTAGGGTACGAGCAGTACTTC. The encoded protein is CASSFGTGVGYEQYF. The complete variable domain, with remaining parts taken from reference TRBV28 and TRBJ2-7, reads DVKVTQSSRYLVKRTGEKVFLECVQDMDHENMFWYRQDPGLGLRLIYFSYDVKMKEKGDIPEGYSVSREKKERFSLILESASTNQTSMYLCASSFGTGVGYEQYFGPGTRLTVT.